The following is a T cell receptor (beta chain) sequence with its context. The antigen is undetermined. The CDR3 covers 15 residues. Germline lookup yields CDR1 SGHAT and CDR2 FQNNGV. Losses at the gene ends were 1 base for V and 13 bases for J; bases not matched to a gene: 12. Around 30,000 T cell genomes (300 ng DNA) went into each PBMC replicate. Using immunoSEQ multiplex PCR, the repertoire was profiled, and TCRdb retains in-frame clones only, with some absent. The sample carries fewer than 550,000 clones, around 79% recorded once. This sample is drawn from a study of shared clonotypes between healthy human individuals. General study findings and limits: A small donor pool kept down the genetic and exposure-history diversity that was represented.

Each of the donors was a healthy adult who was HIV-negative and had not had a recent acute infection or vaccination. This sequence originates from a woman in her 40s in good health. Some clones in this sample may be carry-over from other donors' samples. Sequencing was done on a sample of PBMCs. The rearrangement uses TRBV11-2 and TRBJ1-4; 7 nucleotides match TRBD1. Written as DNA, the CDR3 is TGTGCCAGCAGCTTAGCGTTACAGGGGTCGCGAGGACTGTTTTTT. Translating gives CASSLALQGSRGLFF. The whole variable domain, filled in from reference TRBV11-2 and TRBJ1-4, reads EAGVAQSPRYKIIEKRQSVAFWCNPISGHATLYWYQQILGQGPKLLIQFQNNGVVDDSQLPKDRFSAERLKGVDSTLKIQPAKLEDSAVYLCASSLALQGSRGLFFGSGTQLSVL.